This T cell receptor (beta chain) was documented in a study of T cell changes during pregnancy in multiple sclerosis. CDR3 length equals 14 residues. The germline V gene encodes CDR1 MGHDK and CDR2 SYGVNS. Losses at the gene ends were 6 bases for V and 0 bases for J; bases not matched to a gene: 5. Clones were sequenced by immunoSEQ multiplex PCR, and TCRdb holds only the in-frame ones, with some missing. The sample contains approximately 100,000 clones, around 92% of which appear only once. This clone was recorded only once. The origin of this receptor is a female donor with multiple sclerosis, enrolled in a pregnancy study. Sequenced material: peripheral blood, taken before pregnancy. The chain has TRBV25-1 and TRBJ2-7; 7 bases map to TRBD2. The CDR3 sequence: CASRPSGASYEQYF. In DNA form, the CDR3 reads TGTGCCAGCAGGCCTAGCGGAGCCTCCTACGAGCAGTACTTC.